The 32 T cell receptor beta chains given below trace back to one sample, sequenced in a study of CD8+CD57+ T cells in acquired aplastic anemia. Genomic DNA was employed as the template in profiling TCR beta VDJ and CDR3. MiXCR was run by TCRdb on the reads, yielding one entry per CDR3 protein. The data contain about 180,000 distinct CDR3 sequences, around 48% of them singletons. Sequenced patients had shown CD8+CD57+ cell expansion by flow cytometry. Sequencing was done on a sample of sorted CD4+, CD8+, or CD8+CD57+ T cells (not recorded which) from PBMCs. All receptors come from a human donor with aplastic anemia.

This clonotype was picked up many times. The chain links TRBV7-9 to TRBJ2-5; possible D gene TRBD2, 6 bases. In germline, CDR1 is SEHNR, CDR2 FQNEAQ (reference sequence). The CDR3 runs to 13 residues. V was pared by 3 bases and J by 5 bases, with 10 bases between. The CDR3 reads CASSFGGGETQYF. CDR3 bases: TGTGCCAGCAGCTTCGGTGGGGGGGAGACCCAGTACTTC.

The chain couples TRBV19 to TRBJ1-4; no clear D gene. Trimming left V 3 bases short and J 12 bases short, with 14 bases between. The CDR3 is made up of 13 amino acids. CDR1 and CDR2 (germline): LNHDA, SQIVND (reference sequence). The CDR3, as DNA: TGTGCCAGTAGTATGGCGGACGAGGAAGAACTGTTTTTT. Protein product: CASSMADEEELFF.

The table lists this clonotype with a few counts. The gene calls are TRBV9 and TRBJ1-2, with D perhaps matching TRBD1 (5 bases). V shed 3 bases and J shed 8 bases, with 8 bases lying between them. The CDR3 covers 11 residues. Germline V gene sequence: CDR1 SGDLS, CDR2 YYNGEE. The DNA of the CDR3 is TGTGCCAGCAGCGCTCAGGGAGGCTACACCTTC. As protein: CASSAQGGYTF.

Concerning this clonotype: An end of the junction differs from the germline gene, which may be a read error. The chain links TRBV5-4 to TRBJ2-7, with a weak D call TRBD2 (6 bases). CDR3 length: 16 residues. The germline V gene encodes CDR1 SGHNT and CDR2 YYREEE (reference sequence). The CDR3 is CASSLGLPKLTYEHYF. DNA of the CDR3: TGTGCCAGCAGCTTAGGACTACCAAAATTAACCTACGAGCATTACTTC.

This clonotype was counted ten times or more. CDR3 nucleotides: TGTGCCAGCTCACCCACTCGACAGGGTGAAGCTTTCTTT. Translation: CASSPTRQGEAFF. The chain has TRBV18 and TRBJ1-1; 7 bases line up with TRBD1. CDR1 is KGHSH and CDR2 is LQKENI in the germline V gene. V was pared by 3 bases and J by 7 bases, with 5 bases of the junction left unmatched. The CDR3 runs 13 residues.

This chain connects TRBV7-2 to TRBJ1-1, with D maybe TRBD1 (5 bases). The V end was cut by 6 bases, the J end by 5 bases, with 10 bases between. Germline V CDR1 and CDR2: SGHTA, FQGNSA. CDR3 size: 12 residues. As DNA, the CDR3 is TGTGCCAGCAGTCGGCGGGGGACTGAAGCTTTCTTT. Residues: CASSRRGTEAFF.

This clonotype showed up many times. As DNA, the CDR3 is TGCAGTGCTAGAGATCCGCAAATCATGGGGAACACTGAAGCTTTCTTT. Protein sequence: CSARDPQIMGNTEAFF. The rearrangement links TRBV20-1 to TRBJ1-1; unclear D gene. The V end was cut by 0 bases, the J end by 1 base, with 15 bases between. Germline V gives CDR1 DFQATT, CDR2 SNEGSKA (reference sequence). The CDR3 is made up of 16 amino acids.

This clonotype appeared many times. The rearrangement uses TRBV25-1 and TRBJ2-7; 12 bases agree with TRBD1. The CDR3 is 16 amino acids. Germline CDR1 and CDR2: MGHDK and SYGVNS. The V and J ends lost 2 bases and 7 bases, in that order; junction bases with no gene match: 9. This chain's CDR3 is CASSEGGGQGAREQYF. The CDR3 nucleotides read TGTGCCAGCAGTGAAGGAGGGGGACAGGGGGCGCGGGAGCAGTACTTC.

CDR3 nucleotide sequence: TGTGCCAGCAGCGACCCCGCGGAAAAACTGTTTTTT. The encoded protein is CASSDPAEKLFF. The chain recombines TRBV7-6 with TRBJ1-4; unclear D gene. Germline-derived CDR1 and CDR2 are SGHVS and FNYEAQ. CDR3 size: 12 residues. V was pared by 5 bases and J by 8 bases, with 9 bases between.

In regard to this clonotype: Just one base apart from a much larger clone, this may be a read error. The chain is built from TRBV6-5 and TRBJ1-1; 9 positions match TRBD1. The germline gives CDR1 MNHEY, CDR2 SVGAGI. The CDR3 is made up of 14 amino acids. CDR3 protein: CASSNRGPNTETFF. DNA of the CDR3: TGTGCCAGCAGTAACAGGGGGCCCAACACTGAAACTTTCTTT.

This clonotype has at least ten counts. CDR3 nucleotide sequence: TGTGCCAGCAGCCGTAGGCAGGGGGCGGCCAGCTCCTACAATGAGCAGTTCTTC. Its translation: CASSRRQGAASSYNEQFF. V usage is TRBV12-3 or TRBV12-4 and J usage is TRBJ2-1; TRBD1 matches 8 bases. The trim removed 6 bases at V and 0 bases at J, leaving 13 bases unmatched. The CDR3 totals 18 residues.

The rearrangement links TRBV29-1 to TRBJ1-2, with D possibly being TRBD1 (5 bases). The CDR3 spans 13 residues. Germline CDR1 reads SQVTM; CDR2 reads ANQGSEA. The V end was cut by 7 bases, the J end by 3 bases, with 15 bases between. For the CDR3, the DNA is TGCAGCGCCCCGGAGGGGCTAGACTATGGCTACACCTTC. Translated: CSAPEGLDYGYTF.

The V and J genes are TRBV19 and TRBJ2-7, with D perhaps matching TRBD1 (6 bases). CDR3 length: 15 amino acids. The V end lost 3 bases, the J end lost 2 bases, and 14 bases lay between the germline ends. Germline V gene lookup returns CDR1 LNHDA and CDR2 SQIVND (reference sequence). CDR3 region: CASSISGTLTYEQYF. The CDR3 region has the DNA TGTGCCAGTAGTATCTCCGGGACACTGACCTACGAGCAGTACTTC.

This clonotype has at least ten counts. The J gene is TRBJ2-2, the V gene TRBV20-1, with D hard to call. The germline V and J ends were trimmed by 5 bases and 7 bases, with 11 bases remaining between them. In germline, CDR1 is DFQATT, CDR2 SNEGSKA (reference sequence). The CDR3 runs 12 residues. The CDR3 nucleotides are TGCAGTGCTCCACAGACCCACGGGGAGCTGTTTTTT. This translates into CSAPQTHGELFF.

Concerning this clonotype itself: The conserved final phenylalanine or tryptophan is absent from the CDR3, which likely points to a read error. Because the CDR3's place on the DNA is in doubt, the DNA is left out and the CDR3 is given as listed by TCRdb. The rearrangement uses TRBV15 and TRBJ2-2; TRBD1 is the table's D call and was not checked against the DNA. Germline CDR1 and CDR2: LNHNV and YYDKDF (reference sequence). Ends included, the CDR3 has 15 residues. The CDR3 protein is CATSVDTRNTGELSV.

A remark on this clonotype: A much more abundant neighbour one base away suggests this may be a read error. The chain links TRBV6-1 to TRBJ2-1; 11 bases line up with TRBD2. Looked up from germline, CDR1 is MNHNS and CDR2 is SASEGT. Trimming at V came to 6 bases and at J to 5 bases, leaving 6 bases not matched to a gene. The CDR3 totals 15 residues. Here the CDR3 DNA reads TGTGCCAGCAGCGTTAGCGGGAGGGCCGACAATGAGCAGTTCTTC. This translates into CASSVSGRADNEQFF.

The CDR3 sequence: CASSDLGASTYEQYF. CDR3 sequence (DNA): TGTGCCAGCAGTGATTTGGGAGCTTCAACCTACGAGCAGTACTTC. This chain connects TRBV2 to TRBJ2-7; D is possibly TRBD2 (5 bases). This CDR3 spans 15 amino acids. Germline CDR1 and CDR2: SNHLY and FYNNEI. The V gene lost 3 bases and the J gene lost 2 bases, with 14 bases spanning the gap.

Here the CDR3 reads CASSSRGGGTEAFF. The CDR3 nucleotides are TGTGCCAGCAGCTCCCGTGGGGGAGGGACTGAAGCTTTCTTT. V and J are TRBV9 and TRBJ1-1; possible D gene TRBD1, 5 bases. The CDR3 runs to 14 residues. The V end was cut by 4 bases, the J end by 5 bases, with 15 bases between. Germline V gene lookup returns CDR1 SGDLS and CDR2 YYNGEE. The whole variable domain, remainder taken from reference TRBV9 and TRBJ1-1, is DSGVTQTPKHLITATGQRVTLRCSPRSGDLSVYWYQQSLDQGLQFLIQYYNGEERAKGNILERFSAQQFPDLHSELNLSSLELGDSALYFCASSSRGGGTEAFFGQGTRLTVV.

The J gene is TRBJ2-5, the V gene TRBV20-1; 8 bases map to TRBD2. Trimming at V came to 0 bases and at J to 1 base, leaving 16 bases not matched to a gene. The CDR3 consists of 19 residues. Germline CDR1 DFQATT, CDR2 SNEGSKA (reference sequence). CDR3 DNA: TGCAGTGCTAGAGATCGGGGAATGCGGGGGGCCACCTCCCAAGAGACCCAGTACTTC. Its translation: CSARDRGMRGATSQETQYF.

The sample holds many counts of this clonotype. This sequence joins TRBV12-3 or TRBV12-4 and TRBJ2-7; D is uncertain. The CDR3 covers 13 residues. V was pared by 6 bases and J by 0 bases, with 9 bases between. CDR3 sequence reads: CASSQQISYEQYF. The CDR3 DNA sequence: TGTGCCAGCAGCCAACAGATCTCCTACGAGCAGTACTTC.

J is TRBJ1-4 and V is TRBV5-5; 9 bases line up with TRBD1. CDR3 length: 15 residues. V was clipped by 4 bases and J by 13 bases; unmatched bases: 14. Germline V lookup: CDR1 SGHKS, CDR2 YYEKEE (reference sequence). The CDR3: CASSATTGTGIILFF. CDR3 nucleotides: TGTGCCAGCAGCGCAACCACCGGGACAGGGATAATACTGTTTTTT.

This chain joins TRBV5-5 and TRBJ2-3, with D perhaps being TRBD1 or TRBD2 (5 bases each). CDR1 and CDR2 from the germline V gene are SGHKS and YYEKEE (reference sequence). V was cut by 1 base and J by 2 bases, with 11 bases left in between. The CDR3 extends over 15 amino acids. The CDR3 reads CASSLRGGITDTQYF. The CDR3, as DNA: TGTGCCAGCAGCTTGCGGGGCGGAATCACAGATACGCAGTATTTT.

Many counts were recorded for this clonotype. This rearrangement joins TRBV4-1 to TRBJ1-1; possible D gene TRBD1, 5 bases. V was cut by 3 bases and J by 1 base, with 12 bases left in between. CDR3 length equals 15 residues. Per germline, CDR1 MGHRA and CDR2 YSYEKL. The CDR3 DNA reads TGCGCCAGCAGCCACTTGGGCGGGGCGAACACTGAAGCTTTCTTT. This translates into CASSHLGGANTEAFF.

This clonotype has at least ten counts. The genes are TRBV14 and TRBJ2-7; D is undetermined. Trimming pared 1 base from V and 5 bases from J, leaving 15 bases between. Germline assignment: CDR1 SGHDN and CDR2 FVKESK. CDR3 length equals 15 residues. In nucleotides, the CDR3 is TGTGCCAGCAGCCAAGTTGGGGTGAGGTTAAACGAGCAGTACTTC. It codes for CASSQVGVRLNEQYF.

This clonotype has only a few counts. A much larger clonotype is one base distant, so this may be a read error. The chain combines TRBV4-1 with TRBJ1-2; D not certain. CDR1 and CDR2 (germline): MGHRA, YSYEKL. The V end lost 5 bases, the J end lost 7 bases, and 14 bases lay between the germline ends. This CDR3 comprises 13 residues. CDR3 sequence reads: CASSNSRRPGYTF. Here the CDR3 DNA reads TGCGCCAGCAGCAACTCCCGGCGACCTGGCTACACCTTC.

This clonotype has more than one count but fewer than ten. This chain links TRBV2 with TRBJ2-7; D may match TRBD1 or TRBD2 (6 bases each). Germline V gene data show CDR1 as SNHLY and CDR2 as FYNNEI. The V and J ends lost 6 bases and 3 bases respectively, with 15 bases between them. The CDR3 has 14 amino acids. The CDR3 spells CASSLEGGLYEQYF. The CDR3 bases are TGTGCCAGCAGCTTAGAAGGGGGGCTCTACGAGCAGTACTTC.

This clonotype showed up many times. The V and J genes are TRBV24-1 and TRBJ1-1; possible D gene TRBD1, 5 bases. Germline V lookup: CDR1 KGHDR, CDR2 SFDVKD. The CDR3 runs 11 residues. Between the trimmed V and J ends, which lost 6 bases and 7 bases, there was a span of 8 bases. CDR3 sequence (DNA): TGTGCCACCAGTTTGGGGGTTGAAGCTTTCTTT. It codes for CATSLGVEAFF.

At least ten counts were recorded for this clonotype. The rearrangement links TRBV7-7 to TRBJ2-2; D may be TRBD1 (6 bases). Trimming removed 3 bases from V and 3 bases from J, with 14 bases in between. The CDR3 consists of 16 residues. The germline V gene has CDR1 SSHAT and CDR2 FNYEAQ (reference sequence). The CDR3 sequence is CASSFSWGRDTGELFF. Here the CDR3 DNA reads TGTGCCAGCAGCTTTAGCTGGGGGCGCGACACCGGGGAGCTGTTTTTT.

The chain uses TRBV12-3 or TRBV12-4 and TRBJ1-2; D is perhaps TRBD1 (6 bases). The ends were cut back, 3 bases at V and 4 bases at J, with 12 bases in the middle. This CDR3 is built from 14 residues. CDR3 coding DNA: TGTGCCAGCAGTTTCAGGGGAGTAAGCTATGGCTACACCTTC. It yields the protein CASSFRGVSYGYTF.

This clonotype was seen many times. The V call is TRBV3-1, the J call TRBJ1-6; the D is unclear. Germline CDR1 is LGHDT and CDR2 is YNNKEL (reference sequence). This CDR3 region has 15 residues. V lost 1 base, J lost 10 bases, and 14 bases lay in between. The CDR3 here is CASSQGSMMGSPLHF. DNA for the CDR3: TGTGCCAGCAGCCAAGGATCTATGATGGGCTCACCCCTCCACTTT.

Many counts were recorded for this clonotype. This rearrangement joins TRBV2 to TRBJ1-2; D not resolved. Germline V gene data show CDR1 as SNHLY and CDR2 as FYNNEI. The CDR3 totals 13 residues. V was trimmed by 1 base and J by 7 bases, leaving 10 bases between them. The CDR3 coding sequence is TGTGCCAGCAGTGAAGGGGTCCGGTTTGGCTACACCTTC. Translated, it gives CASSEGVRFGYTF.

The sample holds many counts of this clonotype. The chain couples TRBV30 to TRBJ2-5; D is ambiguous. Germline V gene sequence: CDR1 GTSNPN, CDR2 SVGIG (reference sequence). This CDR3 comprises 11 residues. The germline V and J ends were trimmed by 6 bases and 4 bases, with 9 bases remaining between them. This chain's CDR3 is CACTPGETQYF. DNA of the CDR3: TGTGCCTGTACGCCGGGAGAGACCCAGTACTTC.